These T cell receptor beta chains were read from a single sample in a study of early T cells in non-severe SARS-CoV-2 infection. TCRdb passed the 5' RACE reads through MiXCR, listing each CDR3 protein once. This sample has roughly 51,000 distinct CDR3 sequences; over 7.5% occur once, and the top ten carry roughly 8%. Specimen: whole blood. The receptors come from an adult who was a healthcare worker with PCR-confirmed SARS-CoV-2 infection or an uninfected control (not recorded which). The CDR3 runs from the conserved cysteine through the conserved F or W. Fields, in order: V gene, J gene, D gene, clone size, CDR3 protein, CDR3 DNA. A D gene is named only where the DNA matches it firmly. Some rows have no size entry. The others give once, few or many, or a class for an expanded clone.

v_gene: TRBV28
j_gene: TRBJ1-1
d_gene: TRBD1
abundance: many
CDR3aa: CASSFGGGQGGTEAFF
CDR3nt: TGTGCCAGCAGCTTCGGGGGCGGACAGGGAGGGACTGAAGCTTTCTTT

v_gene: TRBV30
j_gene: TRBJ1-1
d_gene: TRBD1
abundance: many
CDR3aa: CAWSYPGGGTEAFF
CDR3nt: TGTGCCTGGAGTTACCCAGGGGGCGGCACTGAAGCTTTCTTT

v_gene: TRBV10-3
j_gene: TRBJ1-1
d_gene: -
abundance: many
CDR3aa: CAISEGGNTEAFF
CDR3nt: TGTGCCATCAGTGAAGGCGGGAACACTGAAGCTTTCTTT

v_gene: TRBV4-2
j_gene: TRBJ1-2
d_gene: -
abundance: many
CDR3aa: CASSQAGQTNYGYTF
CDR3nt: TGTGCCAGCAGCCAAGCCGGGCAGACCAACTATGGCTACACCTTC

v_gene: TRBV20-1
j_gene: TRBJ2-7
d_gene: -
abundance: -
CDR3aa: CRSGRDKLLYEQYF
CDR3nt: TGCAGGAGCGGCCGGGACAAACTCCTATACGAGCAGTACTTC

v_gene: TRBV18
j_gene: TRBJ2-3
d_gene: TRBD2
abundance: -
CDR3aa: CASSPLPGGSTDTQYF
CDR3nt: TGTGCCAGCTCACCCTTACCGGGAGGGAGCACAGATACGCAGTATTTT

v_gene: TRBV30
j_gene: TRBJ1-1
d_gene: TRBD1
abundance: many
CDR3aa: CAWNRGLLTEAFF
CDR3nt: TGTGCCTGGAACAGGGGGCTCCTCACTGAAGCTTTCTTT

v_gene: TRBV14
j_gene: TRBJ1-1
d_gene: -
abundance: many
CDR3aa: CASSQQGNTEAFF
CDR3nt: TGTGCCAGCAGCCAACAGGGGAACACTGAAGCTTTCTTT

v_gene: TRBV7-9
j_gene: TRBJ1-1
d_gene: TRBD1
abundance: many
CDR3aa: CASSHSGGLSEAFF
CDR3nt: TGTGCCAGCAGCCACTCAGGGGGTTTGAGTGAAGCTTTCTTT

v_gene: TRBV3-1
j_gene: TRBJ1-1
d_gene: -
abundance: -
CDR3aa: CASTQGWRATLEAFF
CDR3nt: TGTGCCAGCACCCAAGGGTGGAGGGCTACACTGGAAGCTTTCTTT

v_gene: TRBV29-1
j_gene: TRBJ2-7
d_gene: -
abundance: few
CDR3aa: CSVATSYEQYF
CDR3nt: TGCAGCGTTGCGACTTCCTACGAGCAGTACTTC

v_gene: TRBV11-2
j_gene: TRBJ2-3
d_gene: -
abundance: few
CDR3aa: CASSLAGHSGDTQYF
CDR3nt: TGTGCCAGCAGCTTAGCTGGGCATAGTGGAGATACGCAGTATTTT

v_gene: TRBV9
j_gene: TRBJ2-7
d_gene: TRBD1
abundance: -
CDR3aa: CASSVGQGAGEQYF
CDR3nt: TGTGCCAGCAGCGTAGGGCAGGGGGCTGGTGAGCAGTACTTC

v_gene: TRBV5-4
j_gene: TRBJ2-7
d_gene: TRBD1
abundance: -
CDR3aa: CASSRDRPLSYEQYF
CDR3nt: TGTGCCAGCAGCAGGGACAGGCCCCTTTCCTACGAGCAGTACTTC

v_gene: TRBV6-6
j_gene: TRBJ1-5
d_gene: -
abundance: many
CDR3aa: CASCPPGQPQHF
CDR3nt: TGTGCCAGCTGCCCCCCGGGGCAGCCCCAGCATTTT

v_gene: TRBV20-1
j_gene: TRBJ2-7
d_gene: TRBD2
abundance: many
CDR3aa: CSAPRGSGSKNEQYF
CDR3nt: TGCAGTGCCCCCCGAGGTAGCGGGAGTAAAAACGAGCAGTACTTC

v_gene: TRBV18
j_gene: TRBJ2-7
d_gene: -
abundance: -
CDR3aa: CASSPPGSSSYEQYF
CDR3nt: TGTGCCAGCTCACCACCGGGCAGTAGCTCCTACGAGCAGTACTTC

v_gene: TRBV7-2
j_gene: TRBJ2-1
d_gene: -
abundance: many
CDR3aa: CASSSVGLYNEQFF
CDR3nt: TGTGCCAGCAGCTCAGTGGGCCTTTACAATGAGCAGTTCTTC

v_gene: TRBV2
j_gene: TRBJ1-1
d_gene: -
abundance: many
CDR3aa: CASSLRRGGTEAFF
CDR3nt: TGTGCCAGCAGTCTTAGGAGGGGGGGGACTGAAGCTTTCTTT

v_gene: TRBV2
j_gene: TRBJ2-7
d_gene: -
abundance: many
CDR3aa: CASPRSGNVGSYEQYF
CDR3nt: TGTGCCAGCCCGAGGTCAGGGAACGTCGGCTCCTACGAGCAGTACTTC

v_gene: TRBV5-1
j_gene: TRBJ2-1
d_gene: -
abundance: few
CDR3aa: CASSHRLLQFF
CDR3nt: TGCGCCAGCAGCCATCGCTTATTGCAGTTCTTC

v_gene: TRBV29-1
j_gene: TRBJ2-1
d_gene: TRBD1
abundance: -
CDR3aa: CSVEGGTGRSYNEQFF
CDR3nt: TGCAGCGTTGAAGGAGGGACAGGGCGGTCCTACAATGAGCAGTTCTTC

v_gene: TRBV7-9
j_gene: TRBJ2-3
d_gene: -
abundance: few
CDR3aa: CASSPPAVSTDTQYF
CDR3nt: TGTGCCAGCAGCCCTCCGGCGGTGAGCACAGATACGCAGTATTTT

v_gene: TRBV3-1
j_gene: TRBJ1-5
d_gene: TRBD1
abundance: few
CDR3aa: CASSHRQGNQPQHF
CDR3nt: TGTGCCAGCAGCCATAGACAGGGGAATCAGCCCCAGCATTTT

v_gene: TRBV9
j_gene: TRBJ1-2
d_gene: TRBD1
abundance: -
CDR3aa: CASSVGGGYYGYTF
CDR3nt: TGTGCCAGCAGCGTAGGAGGGGGCTACTATGGCTACACCTTC

v_gene: TRBV30
j_gene: TRBJ1-3
d_gene: -
abundance: -
CDR3aa: CAWSVKRVRFSGNTIYF
CDR3nt: TGTGCCTGGAGTGTCAAACGGGTTCGGTTCTCTGGAAACACCATATATTTT

v_gene: TRBV14
j_gene: TRBJ2-1
d_gene: -
abundance: few
CDR3aa: CASSQDLRTAYNEQFF
CDR3nt: TGTGCCAGCAGCCAAGATTTAAGGACAGCCTACAATGAGCAGTTCTTC

v_gene: TRBV19
j_gene: TRBJ1-3
d_gene: -
abundance: many
CDR3aa: CARRKEVNYSGNTIYF
CDR3nt: TGTGCCAGGCGTAAGGAGGTCAACTACTCTGGAAACACCATATATTTT

v_gene: TRBV30
j_gene: TRBJ2-5
d_gene: -
abundance: -
CDR3aa: CAWKGLNQETQYF
CDR3nt: TGTGCCTGGAAGGGACTTAACCAAGAGACCCAGTACTTC

v_gene: TRBV30
j_gene: TRBJ1-1
d_gene: -
abundance: -
CDR3aa: CAWSVPEQLREAFF
CDR3nt: TGTGCCTGGAGTGTACCGGAACAGCTCCGTGAAGCTTTCTTT

v_gene: TRBV3-1
j_gene: TRBJ2-7
d_gene: -
abundance: many
CDR3aa: CASSQDRTRSYEQYF
CDR3nt: TGTGCCAGCAGCCAAGATCGGACACGTTCCTACGAGCAGTACTTC

v_gene: TRBV29-1
j_gene: TRBJ2-1
d_gene: -
abundance: -
CDR3aa: CSVERRYNEQFF
CDR3nt: TGCAGCGTTGAACGACGATACAATGAGCAGTTCTTC

v_gene: TRBV30
j_gene: TRBJ2-7
d_gene: -
abundance: many
CDR3aa: CAWSVVIYEQYF
CDR3nt: TGTGCCTGGAGTGTGGTCATCTACGAGCAGTACTTC

v_gene: TRBV9
j_gene: TRBJ2-2
d_gene: -
abundance: many
CDR3aa: CASSERRNTGELFF
CDR3nt: TGTGCCAGCAGCGAGAGGAGGAACACCGGGGAGCTGTTTTTT

v_gene: TRBV5-1
j_gene: TRBJ2-3
d_gene: TRBD2
abundance: -
CDR3aa: CASSLGRGSATDTQYF
CDR3nt: TGCGCCAGCAGCTTGGGGCGGGGGAGCGCAACAGATACGCAGTATTTT

v_gene: TRBV5-1
j_gene: TRBJ2-3
d_gene: TRBD2
abundance: many
CDR3aa: CASSRAGDTDTQYF
CDR3nt: TGCGCCAGCAGCAGGGCGGGGGACACAGATACGCAGTATTTT

v_gene: TRBV10-2
j_gene: TRBJ1-5
d_gene: -
abundance: many
CDR3aa: CASSELGTPNNQPQHF
CDR3nt: TGCGCCAGCAGTGAGTTGGGGACTCCCAACAATCAGCCCCAGCATTTT

v_gene: TRBV15
j_gene: TRBJ1-6
d_gene: -
abundance: -
CDR3aa: CATSGVNSPLHF
CDR3nt: TGTGCCACATCAGGGGTAAATTCACCCCTCCACTTT

v_gene: TRBV5-6
j_gene: TRBJ2-5
d_gene: -
abundance: few
CDR3aa: CASSLGAEETQYF
CDR3nt: TGTGCCAGCAGCTTGGGGGCCGAAGAGACCCAGTACTTC

v_gene: TRBV20-1
j_gene: TRBJ1-5
d_gene: TRBD1
abundance: many
CDR3aa: CSAAVRTGGARGNQPQHF
CDR3nt: TGCAGTGCTGCCGTAAGGACAGGGGGCGCGAGGGGCAATCAGCCCCAGCATTTT

v_gene: TRBV4-1
j_gene: TRBJ1-5
d_gene: -
abundance: many
CDR3aa: CASSQAKDLGRANQPQHF
CDR3nt: TGCGCCAGCAGCCAAGCAAAGGACCTGGGCAGGGCCAATCAGCCCCAGCATTTT